This T cell receptor beta chain is drawn from a study of T cell responses to AZD1222 COVID-19 vaccine. The protocol was immunoSEQ multiplex PCR, while the TCRdb copy is restricted to in-frame clones and leaves out a portion. The sample holds 180,000 or so clones, 85% to 90% seen once. Researchers grouped second doses given at about 4 or about 12 weeks into one pool. V shed 4 bases and J shed 4 bases, with 14 bases lying between them. This CDR3 contains 15 residues. CDR1 is SGDLS and CDR2 is YYNGEE in the germline V gene. The source of this sequence is an adult who received the AZD1222 COVID-19 vaccine. V usage is TRBV9 and J usage is TRBJ1-4; D may be TRBD1 (6 bases). The material sequenced was peripheral blood, taken 28 days after the second AZD1222 dose. The CDR3 DNA sequence: TGTGCCAGCAGCCCCCGACAGGTCTTTAATGAAAAACTGTTTTTT. It codes for CASSPRQVFNEKLFF.